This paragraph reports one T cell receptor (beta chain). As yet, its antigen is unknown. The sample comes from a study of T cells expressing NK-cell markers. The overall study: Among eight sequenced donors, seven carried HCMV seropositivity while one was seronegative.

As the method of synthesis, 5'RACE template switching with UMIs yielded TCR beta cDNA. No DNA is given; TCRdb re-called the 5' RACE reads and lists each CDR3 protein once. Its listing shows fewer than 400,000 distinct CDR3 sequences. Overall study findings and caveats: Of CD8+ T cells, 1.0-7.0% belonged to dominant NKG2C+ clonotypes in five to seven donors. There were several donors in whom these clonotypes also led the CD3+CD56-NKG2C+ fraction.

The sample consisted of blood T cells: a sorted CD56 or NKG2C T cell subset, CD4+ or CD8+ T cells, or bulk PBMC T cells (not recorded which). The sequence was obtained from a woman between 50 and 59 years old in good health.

CDR3 residues: CASSSRTALQETQYF. The chain has TRBV27 and TRBJ2-5; absent DNA, TCRdb's TRBD1 call cannot be checked. Germline lookup yields CDR1 MNHEY and CDR2 SMNVEV (reference sequence). The CDR3 spans 15 residues.